Here is one TCR beta chain with its context. 60 Vbeta and 13 Jbeta primers were used in PCR. Assay used: immunoSEQ multiplex PCR; TCRdb lists only in-frame clones, some missing. The data show 110,000 to 150,000 clones, 80% to 85% seen once. The sample originates from a study of cytomegalovirus exposure and HLA in healthy donors. The CDR3 has 14 amino acids. CDR1 LNHNV and CDR2 YYDKDF come from the germline V gene (reference sequence). V shed 1 base, J shed 8 bases, and the junction held 5 bases outside the gene matches. This TCR derives from a male donor in good health and CMV-seronegative. The rearrangement joins TRBV15 to TRBJ2-1, with 7 positions matching TRBD1. Sequencing input: PBMCs. In nucleotides, the CDR3 is TGTGCCACCAGCAGAGCCACAGGGGTCGATGAGCAGTTCTTC. Amino acid sequence: CATSRATGVDEQFF.